One and the same sample provided the 14 T cell receptor beta chains below, sequenced in a study of blood T cell repertoires in COVID-19. Measured with immunoSEQ multiplex PCR; TCRdb has only the in-frame clones, and not every one. Of 85,000 to 100,000 clones in the sample, roughly 86% were seen once. Specimen: peripheral blood. The receptors originated from a woman aged 55-69 years in a cohort sampled during active or convalescent COVID-19.

The chain carries TRBV3-1 (or the pseudogene TRBV3-2) and TRBJ2-3; 8 bases are shared with TRBD2. The germline V gene has CDR1 LGHDT and CDR2 YNNKEL (reference sequence). The CDR3 runs 14 residues. Germline trimming cut 4 bases from V and 4 bases from J; bases unmatched to any gene: 4. This CDR3 reads CASSRTSRADTQYF. The CDR3 DNA reads TGTGCCAGCAGCCGGACTAGCCGGGCAGATACGCAGTATTTT.

This rearrangement joins TRBV18 to TRBJ1-6, with a weak D call TRBD1 (5 bases). Trimming removed 2 bases from V and 4 bases from J, with 9 bases in between. The CDR3 totals 15 residues. Germline CDR1 reads KGHSH; CDR2 reads LQKENI. The CDR3 here is CASSPVTAYNSPLHF. The CDR3 DNA sequence: TGTGCCAGCTCACCAGTGACAGCTTATAATTCACCCCTCCACTTT. Variable domain in full (rest from reference TRBV18 and TRBJ1-6): NAGVMQNPRHLVRRRGQEARLRCSPMKGHSHVYWYRQLPEEGLKFMVYLQKENIIDESGMPKERFSAEFPKEGPSILRIQQVVRGDSAAYFCASSPVTAYNSPLHFGNGTRLTVT.

A single count supports this clone. This chain links TRBV5-1 with TRBJ2-7, with D possibly matching TRBD1 (5 bases). Trimming shortened V by 8 bases and J by 1 base, and 22 bases separated the two germline ends. CDR1 is SGHRS, CDR2 YFSETQ, per germline. The CDR3 sequence is 16 residues long. The CDR3 is CASYRDSQTLSYEQYF. DNA of the CDR3: TGCGCCAGTTATCGAGACAGCCAGACCCTTTCCTACGAGCAGTACTTC.

CDR3 DNA: TGTGCCAGCAGTGAGGGGGCGCGATACACCGGGGAGCTGTTTTTT. Its protein product is CASSEGARYTGELFF. The chain joins TRBV2 to TRBJ2-2; TRBD1 might be the D (6 bases). This CDR3 has 15 residues. V lost 3 bases and J 3 bases, leaving 11 bases between the germline ends. Germline values: CDR1 SNHLY, CDR2 FYNNEI.

The chain combines TRBV20-1 with TRBJ1-6; D remains ambiguous. From germline, CDR1 is DFQATT and CDR2 SNEGSKA (reference sequence). Between the trimmed V and J ends, which lost 2 bases and 10 bases, there was a span of 6 bases. This CDR3 has 11 amino acids. In DNA form, the CDR3 reads TGCAGTGCTAGATCGGGGTCACCCCTCCACTTT. It codes for CSARSGSPLHF.

This clone was recorded once. The genes are TRBV5-1 and TRBJ2-3; possibly TRBD2 for D (5 bases). The CDR3 spans 14 residues. Trimming stripped 3 bases from V and 2 bases from J, with 10 bases between. Germline V lookup: CDR1 SGHRS, CDR2 YFSETQ. The CDR3 sequence: CASSWSGSTDTQYF. The CDR3 nucleotides are TGCGCCAGCAGCTGGAGCGGATCCACAGATACGCAGTATTTT.

V is TRBV7-8 and J is TRBJ1-3; 7 bases line up with TRBD1. Germline assignment: CDR1 SGHVS and CDR2 FQNEAQ. The CDR3 contains 13 residues. V dropped 2 bases and J dropped 7; count of bases not matched to a gene: 2. CDR3 region: CASSLSGGNTIYF. The CDR3 region has the DNA TGTGCCAGCAGCTTATCAGGGGGGAACACCATATATTTT. Drawing the rest from reference TRBV7-8 and TRBJ1-3, the complete variable domain is GAGVSQSPRYKVAKRGQDVALRCDPISGHVSLFWYQQALGQGPEFLTYFQNEAQLDKSGLPSDRFFAERPEGSVSTLKIQRTQQEDSAVYLCASSLSGGNTIYFGEGSWLTVV.

This sequence joins TRBV18 and TRBJ2-7; TRBD2 agrees at 12 bases. The V segment lost 6 bases and the J segment 6 bases; nucleotides outside the gene matches: 6. Germline CDR1 and CDR2: KGHSH and LQKENI. The CDR3 is made up of 14 amino acids. The chain's CDR3 is CASSPTSGGSEQYF. CDR3 DNA: TGTGCCAGCTCTCCCACTAGCGGGGGGTCCGAGCAGTACTTC.

This chain joins TRBV25-1 and TRBJ1-6; no clear D. The germline V gene has CDR1 MGHDK and CDR2 SYGVNS. Trimming took off 3 bases at V and 7 bases at J, with 10 bases between the two ends. This CDR3 comprises 14 residues. CDR3 sequence: CASSDHRSNSPLHF. DNA of the CDR3: TGTGCCAGCAGTGACCACAGAAGCAATTCACCCCTCCACTTT.

The chain couples TRBV11-2 to TRBJ2-7; 10 nucleotides match TRBD2. J was trimmed by 3 bases and V by 6 bases; bases with no gene match: 8. The length of the CDR3 is 15 residues. Germline assignment: CDR1 SGHAT and CDR2 FQNNGV. The CDR3 DNA is TGTGCCAGCAGTTTTAGCGGGGGGAGTTACTACGAGCAGTACTTC. Translated: CASSFSGGSYYEQYF.

This chain connects TRBV3-1 (or the pseudogene TRBV3-2) to TRBJ2-7, with a possible D match to TRBD1 (6 bases). CDR3 length equals 15 residues. V dropped 4 bases and J dropped 0 bases, with 13 bases sitting between them. The V gene's germline CDR1 is LGHDT and CDR2 YNNKEL (reference sequence). The CDR3 protein is CASSPAGTTSYEQYF. Written as DNA, the CDR3 is TGTGCCAGCAGCCCTGCCGGGACAACCTCCTACGAGCAGTACTTC.

The chain has TRBV7-8 and TRBJ2-7; D gene unclear. Trimming removed 5 bases from V and 1 base from J, with 15 bases in between. The germline gives CDR1 SGHVS, CDR2 FQNEAQ. The CDR3 spans 15 residues. The CDR3 DNA is TGTGCCAGCAGCCCCCAAGCGATTGGGTCCTACGAGCAGTACTTC. It codes for CASSPQAIGSYEQYF.

The genes are TRBV4-1 and TRBJ2-1, with 8 nucleotides matching TRBD2. From germline, CDR1 is MGHRA and CDR2 YSYEKL. V was clipped by 0 bases and J by 4 bases; unmatched bases: 17. The length of the CDR3 is 20 residues. Here the CDR3 DNA reads TGCGCCAGCAGCCAAGAGAACCGCGGTAGGAGCGGGGGACTATACAATGAGCAGTTCTTC. It encodes CASSQENRGRSGGLYNEQFF.

The chain is built from TRBV19 and TRBJ1-4; D is perhaps TRBD1 (5 bases). V dropped 5 bases and J dropped 8 bases, with 12 bases sitting between them. Germline CDR1 LNHDA, CDR2 SQIVND (reference sequence). The CDR3 runs to 13 residues. The DNA of the CDR3 is TGTGCCAGTAGTGGGGCAGGGTGGGAAAAACTGTTTTTT. Amino acid sequence: CASSGAGWEKLFF.